Below, 2 T cell receptor beta chains from the same sample are listed, as sequenced in a study of cytomegalovirus exposure and HLA in healthy donors. The PCR ran on 60 Vbeta and 13 Jbeta primers. Libraries were prepared by immunoSEQ multiplex PCR; TCRdb keeps only in-frame clonotypes and omits some of them. The table has 85,000 to 120,000 clones, 60% to 80% seen once; the top ten hold 2.5%. Material: PBMCs. Every receptor here comes from a man in his forties or fifties in good health and CMV-seronegative.

The V call is TRBV4-1, the J call TRBJ1-1; 7 nucleotides line up with TRBD1. The length of the CDR3 is 15 residues. Germline CDR1 is MGHRA and CDR2 is YSYEKL. Germline trimming cut 1 base from V and 2 bases from J; bases unmatched to any gene: 4. For the CDR3, the DNA is TGCGCCAGCAGCCAAGCGTACAGGGGAAACACTGAAGCTTTCTTT. It is translated as CASSQAYRGNTEAFF.

A few counts support this clone. V usage is TRBV7-2 and J usage is TRBJ1-6, with 11 bases aligning to TRBD1. Germline V lookup: CDR1 SGHTA, CDR2 FQGNSA. CDR3 length: 18 amino acids. V lost 5 bases and J lost 8; bases outside the gene matches: 14. CDR3 sequence (DNA): TGTGCCAGCAGCCCCATACTCCCCGGGACAGGGGGTTATTCACCCCTCCACTTT. It specifies CASSPILPGTGGYSPLHF.